This passage covers 29 T cell receptor beta chains from one sample sequenced in a study of HIV-infected children after antiretroviral therapy interruption. Regarding treatment: PENTA 11 planned treatment interruption arm or continuous ART arm. RNA-based 3' RACE libraries used unique molecular identifiers. Using its own MiXCR run on the 3' RACE reads, TCRdb lists one record per CDR3 protein. The data hold some 40,000 distinct CDR3 sequences, with approximately 7% observed a single time. The sample consisted of CD45RA+ CD4+ T cells from PBMCs, pooled from several time points, taken from a donor given antiretroviral therapy, either interrupted or continuous. Subset defined: naive CD4+ CD45RA+ CD45RO- T cells. The receptor set was obtained from a pool of human donors with HIV.

This clonotype was counted ten times or more. This chain joins TRBV19 and TRBJ2-3; TRBD2 matches at 9 bases. This CDR3 has 15 residues. Germline values: CDR1 LNHDA, CDR2 SQIVND (reference sequence). After removal of 8 bases from V and 2 bases from J, the junction contained 8 bases not matched to a gene. The chain's CDR3 is CASGSLAGTTDTQYF. The CDR3 DNA sequence: TGTGCCAGTGGCTCGCTAGCGGGGACCACAGATACGCAGTATTTT. Looking up the rest from reference TRBV19 and TRBJ2-3 gives the full variable domain: DGGITQSPKYLFRKEGQNVTLSCEQNLNHDAMYWYRQDPGQGLRLIYYSQIVNDFQKGDIAEGYSVSREKKESFPLTVTSAQKNPTAFYLCASGSLAGTTDTQYFGPGTRLTVL.

This clonotype was seen ten or more times. The chain carries TRBV11-2 and TRBJ1-1; a weak D match, TRBD1 (6 bases). There are 13 residues in the CDR3. The ends were cut back, 6 bases at V and 1 base at J, with 9 bases in the middle. Germline V gene sequence: CDR1 SGHAT, CDR2 FQNNGV. Here the CDR3 reads CASREGQNTEAFF. CDR3 sequence (DNA): TGTGCCAGCAGGGAGGGACAGAACACTGAAGCTTTCTTT.

This clonotype occurred many times. The chain is built from TRBV6-5 and TRBJ1-1; no firm D call. The CDR3 has 13 residues. The V end lost 2 bases, the J end lost 1 base, and 5 bases lay between the germline ends. The germline V gene has CDR1 MNHEY and CDR2 SVGAGI. CDR3 in amino acids: CASSYLPNTEAFF. The CDR3 DNA reads as TGTGCCAGCAGTTACCTTCCGAACACTGAAGCTTTCTTT.

The gene calls are TRBV7-2 and TRBJ1-1; the D is unclear. Looked up from germline, CDR1 is SGHTA and CDR2 is FQGNSA. The CDR3 totals 14 residues. The V end was cut by 5 bases, the J end by 1 base, with 11 bases between. CDR3 sequence (DNA): TGTGCCAGCAGCACGAGACAACAGAACACTGAAGCTTTCTTT. Protein product: CASSTRQQNTEAFF. The full variable domain, in which reference TRBV7-2 and TRBJ1-1 provide the parts outside the CDR3, is GAGVSQSPSNKVTEKGKDVELRCDPISGHTALYWYRQSLGQGLEFLIYFQGNSAPDKSGLPSDRFSAERTGGSVSTLTIQRTQQEDSAVYLCASSTRQQNTEAFFGQGTRLTVV.

This clonotype appeared many times. The rearrangement joins TRBV7-9 to TRBJ2-3; no firm D call. The V end lost 4 bases, the J end lost 0 bases, and 8 bases lay between the germline ends. CDR1 is SEHNR and CDR2 is FQNEAQ in the germline V gene (reference sequence). This CDR3 region has 14 residues. The CDR3 loop is CASSSPGSTDTQYF. The CDR3 DNA is TGTGCCAGCAGCTCCCCTGGGAGCACAGATACGCAGTATTTT.

This clonotype was recorded at least ten times. The chain is built from TRBV10-3 and TRBJ2-1; no clear D gene. V was cut by 5 bases and J by 6 bases, with 8 bases left in between. Germline lookup yields CDR1 ENHRY and CDR2 SYGVKD. The CDR3 is made up of 12 amino acids. The CDR3: CAISPASNEQFF. As DNA, the CDR3 is TGTGCCATCAGTCCTGCATCCAATGAGCAGTTCTTC.

This clonotype was counted ten times or more. The J gene is TRBJ2-5, the V gene TRBV12-3 or TRBV12-4; D is perhaps TRBD1 or TRBD2 (5 bases each). The CDR3 extends over 17 amino acids. The V end was cut by 0 bases, the J end by 5 bases, with 19 bases between. CDR3 nucleotide sequence: TGTGCCAGCAGTTTAGCGCTGCCGGAGGAGGACAACGAGACCCAGTACTTC. This gives the protein CASSLALPEEDNETQYF.

This clonotype was counted ten times or more. The chain employs TRBV10-1 and TRBJ2-7; D is possibly TRBD2 (6 bases). This CDR3 has 11 amino acids. Trimming left V 6 bases short and J 6 bases short, with 9 bases between. Per the germline V gene, CDR1 is WNHNN and CDR2 is SYGVQD (reference sequence). The CDR3 nucleotides read TGCGCCAGCAGGCGGGGAGGCGAGCAGTACTTC. Translating gives CASRRGGEQYF.

Many counts were recorded for this clonotype. The chain recombines TRBV7-2 with TRBJ1-5; perhaps TRBD1 as D (5 bases). The CDR3 loop spans 14 amino acids. Trimming took 5 bases from V and 9 from J, leaving 17 bases between them. Germline V gene data show CDR1 as SGHTA and CDR2 as FQGNSA. The CDR3, as DNA: TGTGCCAGCAGCCCCGGGACCCAACGGGTGCCCCAGCATTTT. This translates into CASSPGTQRVPQHF. The whole variable domain, filled in from reference TRBV7-2 and TRBJ1-5, reads GAGVSQSPSNKVTEKGKDVELRCDPISGHTALYWYRQSLGQGLEFLIYFQGNSAPDKSGLPSDRFSAERTGGSVSTLTIQRTQQEDSAVYLCASSPGTQRVPQHFGDGTRLSIL.

This clonotype was seen only a few times. This chain links TRBV20-1 with TRBJ2-7, with TRBD2 matching 7 bases. The J segment lost 0 bases and the V segment lost 6 bases, leaving 8 bases of the junction unmatched. Germline CDR1 DFQATT, CDR2 SNEGSKA (reference sequence). The CDR3 sequence is 14 residues long. The CDR3 sequence is CSAYSGPSSYEQYF. The CDR3 nucleotides read TGCAGTGCCTATAGCGGGCCCAGCTCCTACGAGCAGTACTTC.

This clonotype has just a few counts. This chain connects TRBV23-1 to TRBJ1-6; 10 bases match TRBD1. TRBV23-1 is noted as an ORF with a role that remains uncertain. V lost 8 bases, J lost 13 bases, and 8 bases stayed unmatched. CDR3 length: 13 residues. The CDR3 DNA is TGCGCCAGCGGGACAGGGGATGTAGGCCCCCTCCACTTT. Protein product: CASGTGDVGPLHF.

This clonotype was seen at least ten times. This rearrangement joins TRBV18 to TRBJ1-1; a weak D match, TRBD1 (6 bases). This CDR3 has 14 amino acids. Germline CDR1 KGHSH, CDR2 LQKENI. Trimming took off 2 bases at V and 1 base at J, with 8 bases between the two ends. CDR3 in amino acids: CASSPVDRNTEAFF. The CDR3 region has the DNA TGTGCCAGCTCACCAGTGGACAGGAACACTGAAGCTTTCTTT.

Written as DNA, the CDR3 is TGTGCCAGTAGTACCCGGACAGGGTACAGGAACATTCAGTACTTC. Protein: CASSTRTGYRNIQYF. The chain is built from TRBV19 and TRBJ2-4; 8 bases map to TRBD1. Unmatched junction bases numbered 9, after V lost 4 bases and J lost 7 bases. Looked up from germline, CDR1 is LNHDA and CDR2 is SQIVND (reference sequence). The CDR3 consists of 15 residues.

This clonotype was seen many times. V usage is TRBV5-1 and J usage is TRBJ1-1; TRBD1 might be the D (6 bases). V lost 4 bases, J lost 4 bases, and 17 bases lay in between. Germline lookup yields CDR1 SGHRS and CDR2 YFSETQ. This CDR3 region has 15 residues. In DNA, the CDR3 is TGCGCCAGCAGCCCGGCGGGGGGGCTAAGCACTGAAGCTTTCTTT. It encodes CASSPAGGLSTEAFF.

There are many counts of this clonotype. The chain recombines TRBV29-1 with TRBJ2-7; TRBD1 is a possible D gene (6 bases). This CDR3 region has 15 residues. Germline loops: CDR1 SQVTM, CDR2 ANQGSEA. Trimming cost V 2 bases and J 4 bases, with 18 bases left between them. In DNA, the CDR3 is TGCAGCGTTGAAAGCTCCACAGGGTATCCTTACGAGCAGTACTTC. This encodes CSVESSTGYPYEQYF.

In this sample, this clonotype turned up many times. The J gene is TRBJ2-2, the V gene TRBV5-1; 7 nucleotides line up with TRBD1. Germline CDR1 and CDR2: SGHRS and YFSETQ. The CDR3 runs 19 residues. J lost 5 bases, V lost 7 bases, and 23 bases had no gene match. The CDR3 DNA is TGCGCCAGCGGAGTTTTAAAACAGGGGCCCCGACCCTTAACCGGGGAGCTGTTTTTT. It translates to CASGVLKQGPRPLTGELFF.

There are many counts of this clonotype. The V gene is TRBV5-4, the J gene TRBJ2-1, with 10 bases matching TRBD2. CDR1 and CDR2 (germline): SGHNT, YYREEE (reference sequence). The CDR3 runs 15 residues. Trimming took 1 base from V and 5 from J; bases not matched to a gene: 3. CDR3 region: CASSLTSGNHNEQFF. The CDR3 DNA is TGTGCCAGCAGCTTGACTAGCGGGAACCACAATGAGCAGTTCTTC.

This clonotype was seen repeatedly, ten times or more. The chain uses TRBV2 and TRBJ2-2; D may be TRBD1 or TRBD2 (6 bases each). With 10 bases removed from V and 1 base from J, the gap between germline ends came to 10 bases. CDR1 is SNHLY, CDR2 FYNNEI, per germline. The CDR3 length is 13 residues. CDR3 residues: CATRGLNTGELFF. The CDR3 region has the DNA TGTGCCACCAGGGGACTGAACACCGGGGAGCTGTTTTTT.

There are many counts of this clonotype. The chain joins TRBV11-2 to TRBJ2-1; 12 bases line up with TRBD2. Per germline, CDR1 SGHAT and CDR2 FQNNGV. The junction had 6 bases not matched to a gene; V was cut back by 8 bases and J by 7 bases. CDR3 size: 14 residues. The CDR3 sequence is CASRSLAGGNEQFF. The CDR3 nucleotides are TGTGCCAGCCGATCGCTAGCGGGAGGGAATGAGCAGTTCTTC.

This clonotype was seen at least ten times. The genes are TRBV19 and TRBJ2-6; a possible D gene is TRBD1 (6 bases). CDR3 size: 17 residues. Germline CDR1 and CDR2: LNHDA and SQIVND (reference sequence). V lost 3 bases and J lost 3, with 15 bases in between. The CDR3 sequence is CASSIWTARDGANVLTF. The CDR3 DNA is TGTGCCAGTAGTATTTGGACAGCCCGGGATGGGGCCAACGTCCTGACTTTC.

This clonotype occurred many times. The V gene is TRBV2, the J gene TRBJ1-4; 7 bases align to TRBD1. Germline V gene data show CDR1 as SNHLY and CDR2 as FYNNEI. Trimming took 5 bases from V and 4 from J; bases not matched to a gene: 10. The CDR3 loop spans 16 amino acids. CDR3 nucleotide sequence: TGTGCCAGCAGTTACAGGGGCCCCGTCCTTAATGAAAAACTGTTTTTT. As protein: CASSYRGPVLNEKLFF.

On this clonotype itself: The junction shows a germline mismatch at one end, possibly a read error. The genes are TRBV5-6 and TRBJ2-1; 10 bases match TRBD1. The V gene's germline CDR1 is SGHDT and CDR2 YYEEEE. This CDR3 is 19 amino acids long. The CDR3 coding sequence is TGCGCCAGCAGCCCGAGGGACAGGGGAAAAGTTAGCTCCTACAATGAGCAGTTCTTC. It encodes CASSPRDRGKVSSYNEQFF.

The chain links TRBV28 to TRBJ2-1; 13 nucleotides agree with TRBD2. The CDR3 sequence is 16 residues long. Germline-derived CDR1 and CDR2 are MDHEN and SYDVKM. The V segment lost 2 bases and the J segment 5 bases; nucleotides outside the gene matches: 3. CDR3 in amino acids: CASSLLGTSGDNEQFF. The CDR3 DNA reads as TGTGCCAGCAGTTTACTCGGGACTAGCGGGGACAATGAGCAGTTCTTC.

This clonotype was observed many times. An end of the junction does not agree with germline; a read error may underlie this. CDR3 sequence reads: CARSLEGDYNSPLYF. The CDR3 DNA reads as TGTGCCAGAAGTCTGGAAGGGGACTATAATTCGCCCCTCTACTTT. This chain links TRBV12-3 or TRBV12-4 with TRBJ1-6; TRBD1 is a possible D gene (5 bases). The CDR3 contains 15 residues.

The table lists this clonotype with many counts. This sequence joins TRBV20-1 and TRBJ2-4, with D perhaps assigned TRBD1 or TRBD2 (6 bases each). The CDR3 sequence is 11 residues long. CDR1 is DFQATT and CDR2 is SNEGSKA in the germline V gene (reference sequence). V gave up 4 bases and J gave up 8 bases, with 9 bases separating them. The CDR3 is CSATGEDIQYF. The CDR3 nucleotides are TGCAGTGCTACAGGGGAGGACATTCAGTACTTC.

This clonotype was counted at least ten times. The gene calls are TRBV29-1 and TRBJ2-7; 8 bases line up with TRBD1. CDR1 and CDR2 (germline): SQVTM, ANQGSEA. This CDR3 has 12 residues. Unmatched junction bases numbered 5, after V lost 4 bases and J lost 6 bases. The CDR3 reads CSVGTGGSEQYF. Here the CDR3 DNA reads TGCAGCGTTGGCACAGGGGGTAGCGAGCAGTACTTC.

This sequence joins TRBV28 and TRBJ1-4, with 8 bases fitting TRBD1. V lost 6 bases to trimming and J lost 5 bases; unmatched junction nucleotides: 8. The length of the CDR3 is 15 residues. Germline V lookup: CDR1 MDHEN, CDR2 SYDVKM. The CDR3 spells CASRIPGGANEKLFF. The CDR3 DNA is TGTGCCAGCAGGATTCCAGGGGGCGCGAATGAAAAACTGTTTTTT.

A few counts support this clonotype. The chain joins TRBV7-2 to TRBJ2-3, with D unclear. The CDR3 is 12 residues long. In germline, CDR1 is SGHTA, CDR2 FQGNSA. The germline V and J ends were trimmed by 5 bases and 7 bases, with 10 bases remaining between them. The CDR3, as DNA: TGTGCCAGCAGCCCCCCGGTGAATACGCAGTATTTT. It translates to CASSPPVNTQYF. Supplemented by reference TRBV7-2 and TRBJ2-3, the full variable domain reads GAGVSQSPSNKVTEKGKDVELRCDPISGHTALYWYRQSLGQGLEFLIYFQGNSAPDKSGLPSDRFSAERTGGSVSTLTIQRTQQEDSAVYLCASSPPVNTQYFGPGTRLTVL.

This clonotype was observed a handful of times. This chain joins TRBV29-1 and TRBJ2-7; possibly TRBD1 for D (6 bases). Germline assignment: CDR1 SQVTM and CDR2 ANQGSEA. The ends were cut back, 6 bases at V and 2 bases at J, with 14 bases in the middle. The CDR3 is 13 residues long. CDR3 sequence reads: CSVAGGGPYEQYF. In nucleotides, the CDR3 is TGCAGCGTGGCTGGGGGCGGCCCCTACGAGCAGTACTTC.